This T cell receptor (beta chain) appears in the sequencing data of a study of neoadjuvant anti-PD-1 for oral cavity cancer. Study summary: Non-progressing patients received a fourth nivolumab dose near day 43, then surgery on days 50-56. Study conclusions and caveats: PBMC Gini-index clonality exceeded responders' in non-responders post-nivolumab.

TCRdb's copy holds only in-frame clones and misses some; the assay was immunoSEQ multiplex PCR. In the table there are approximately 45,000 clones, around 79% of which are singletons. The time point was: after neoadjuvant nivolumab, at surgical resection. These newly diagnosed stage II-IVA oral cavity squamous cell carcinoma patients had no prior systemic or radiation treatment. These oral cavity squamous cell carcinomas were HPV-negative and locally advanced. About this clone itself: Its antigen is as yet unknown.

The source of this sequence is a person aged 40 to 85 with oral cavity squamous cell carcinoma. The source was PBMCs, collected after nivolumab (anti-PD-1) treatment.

This CDR3 reads CATSRELAGVSPYF. The DNA for the CDR3 is TGTGCCACCAGCAGAGAACTAGCGGGAGTTTCTCCGTACTTC. The V gene is TRBV15, the J gene TRBJ2-7; 11 bases are shared with TRBD2. Trimming at V came to 0 bases and at J to 12 bases, leaving 7 bases not matched to a gene. There are 14 residues in the CDR3. CDR1 and CDR2 from the germline V gene are LNHNV and YYDKDF (reference sequence).